The source of this T cell receptor beta chain is a study of glioma-infiltrating T cells after dendritic cell vaccination. Study as a whole: Glioblastoma patients came from Phase I and II dendritic cell vaccination trials.

TCRdb keeps only in-frame clones here, not all; method: immunoSEQ multiplex PCR. The sample has fewer than 100,000 clones; just over 85% are singletons. Germline lookup yields CDR1 SEHNR and CDR2 FQNEAQ (reference sequence). Between the trimmed V and J ends, which lost 0 bases and 5 bases, there was a span of 8 bases. The CDR3 has 14 residues. This clonotype was sampled from a human donor with glioblastoma. Sequenced material: blood, taken before dendritic cell vaccination. The J gene is TRBJ2-4, the V gene TRBV7-9, with D possibly being TRBD2 (5 bases). The CDR3 is CASSLAGAQNIQYF. The CDR3 bases are TGTGCCAGCAGCTTAGCGGGAGCTCAAAACATTCAGTACTTC. The whole variable domain, remainder taken from reference TRBV7-9 and TRBJ2-4, is DTGVSQNPRHKITKRGQNVTFRCDPISEHNRLYWYRQTLGQGPEFLTYFQNEAQLEKSRLLSDRFSAERPKGSFSTLEIQRTEQGDSAMYLCASSLAGAQNIQYFGAGTRLSVL.